These T cell receptor beta chains were read from a single sample in a study of beta chain features in type 1 diabetes. This table comes from immunoSEQ multiplex PCR, and its TCRdb copy is limited to in-frame clones, with some not included. The repertoire holds around 330,000 clones, with approximately 11% as singletons. The specimen sequenced was naive CD4+ T cells from blood. These receptors all come from a woman in her twenties or thirties in good health. The conserved cysteine and the conserved F or W are not part of the CDR3 here. The order of the fields is V gene, D gene, CDR3 protein. D genes are given only for firm matches.

V: TRBV19; D: .; CDR3: ASSREGGTEAF
V: TRBV5-6; D: .; CDR3: ASSFGQRTEAF
V: TRBV20-1; D: TRBD2; CDR3: SAGTSYGQF
V: TRBV19; D: TRBD2; CDR3: ALRFLLADHNEQF
V: TRBV30; D: TRBD1; CDR3: AWSRQGALSIYGYT
V: TRBV7-9; D: TRBD1; CDR3: ASSRYLLTGGGETQY
V: TRBV9; D: TRBD1; CDR3: ASSVNRGVHNEQF
V: TRBV7-2; D: .; CDR3: ASSLGAGENIQY
V: TRBV25-1; D: .; CDR3: ASSVQGYEQY
V: TRBV11-3; D: TRBD2; CDR3: ASSLGPQRGEQY
V: TRBV4-3; D: .; CDR3: ASSQDRGGIRPQH
V: TRBV5-4; D: .; CDR3: ASSPGRETQY
V: TRBV6-5; D: .; CDR3: ASSSGGSQPQH
V: TRBV7-9; D: .; CDR3: ASSPPVGSDEQY
V: TRBV30; D: .; CDR3: AWYNRVRNEQF
V: TRBV30; D: .; CDR3: AWSPGGAGGYT
V: TRBV12-5; D: .; CDR3: ASGLGSTGLETQY
V: TRBV5-4; D: TRBD1; CDR3: ASSLEPGGRNQPQH
V: TRBV14; D: .; CDR3: ASSQVSALSSYEQY
V: TRBV9; D: TRBD2; CDR3: ASSTRLAGLYNEQF
V: TRBV18; D: .; CDR3: ASSPAPSVSYEQY
V: TRBV5-6; D: .; CDR3: ASSPRGSSQPQH
V: TRBV2; D: TRBD2; CDR3: ASSRLSGSEY
V: TRBV27; D: .; CDR3: ASSSPGRGYT
V: TRBV9; D: .; CDR3: ASSVDSEQY
V: TRBV2; D: .; CDR3: ASTVRESTGELF
V: TRBV5-1; D: TRBD1; CDR3: ASSLGTGGGTDTQY
V: TRBV7-9; D: .; CDR3: ASSLTNYQRLNTEAF
V: TRBV9; D: .; CDR3: ASSASPVRGETQY
V: TRBV11-2; D: .; CDR3: ASSSWTVSYEQY
V: TRBV7-2; D: .; CDR3: ASSLSTDTQY
V: TRBV6-1; D: TRBD1; CDR3: ASSAGTGFYEQY
V: TRBV5-1; D: .; CDR3: ASTPDKAGKNIQY
V: TRBV9; D: .; CDR3: ASSVDLVNTEAF
V: TRBV28; D: TRBD2; CDR3: ASSFGLAGANEQF
V: TRBV7-9; D: .; CDR3: ASSLGGAAKNIQY
V: TRBV6-5; D: TRBD2; CDR3: ASRMTSGPRNEQF
V: TRBV4-3; D: TRBD2; CDR3: ASSQGLGGRLRYEQY
V: TRBV9; D: .; CDR3: ASSTLEFQSADTQY
V: TRBV5-1; D: TRBD2; CDR3: ASSAGLAGGPNTGELF
V: TRBV25-1; D: .; CDR3: ASSVLRNTEAF
V: TRBV27; D: TRBD1; CDR3: ASSLSRQGNQPQH